One sample yielded the 20 T cell receptor beta chains listed below, sequenced in a study of T cells in pancreatic ductal adenocarcinoma. The selected patients with pancreatic ductal adenocarcinoma had surgery but no neoadjuvant therapy. The data were produced by immunoSEQ multiplex PCR, yet TCRdb's version contains in-frame clones alone and is incomplete. This sample yields some 2,500 clones, of which approximately 73% are seen a single time; roughly 13% belongs to the top ten. Sequenced: pancreatic tumor tissue. The receptors here all came from a human donor with pancreatic ductal adenocarcinoma.

With respect to this clone: The junction and the germline gene differ at one end; a read error may be behind it. The V and J genes are TRBV6-5 and TRBJ2-3, with 10 bases lining up with TRBD2. Germline loops: CDR1 MNHEY, CDR2 SVGAGI. The CDR3 runs to 11 residues. CDR3 amino acids: CASSPGLAPHF. CDR3 DNA: TGTGCCAGCAGTCCGGGACTAGCGCCCCATTTT.

The chain uses TRBV7-8 and TRBJ2-3; 11 bases agree with TRBD1. Germline V lookup: CDR1 SGHVS, CDR2 FQNEAQ. The CDR3 consists of 20 residues. V shed 3 bases and J 3 bases; nucleotides not matched to a gene: 17. CDR3 loop: CASSFMGQGVGSTSTDTQYF. The CDR3 nucleotides are TGTGCCAGCAGCTTTATGGGACAGGGGGTTGGAAGTACTTCTACAGATACGCAGTATTTT.

This clone appeared once. The chain uses TRBV7-8 and TRBJ1-2; 7 bases match TRBD1. Germline CDR1 SGHVS, CDR2 FQNEAQ. Trimming cost V 5 bases and J 7 bases; bases outside gene matches: 7. The CDR3 loop spans 13 amino acids. The CDR3 DNA follows: TGTGCCAGCAGCCCACGGGACAGTTCTGGCTACACCTTC. Its translation is CASSPRDSSGYTF. Filled out from reference TRBV7-8 and TRBJ1-2, the complete variable domain reads GAGVSQSPRYKVAKRGQDVALRCDPISGHVSLFWYQQALGQGPEFLTYFQNEAQLDKSGLPSDRFFAERPEGSVSTLKIQRTQQEDSAVYLCASSPRDSSGYTFGSGTRLTVV.

The chain recombines TRBV5-6 with TRBJ1-2; 7 positions match TRBD1. Unmatched junction bases numbered 10, after V lost 3 bases and J lost 5 bases. CDR3 size: 15 residues. CDR1 is SGHDT, CDR2 YYEEEE, per germline. This CDR3 reads CASSSRSGTEYGYTF. The CDR3 nucleotides are TGTGCCAGCAGCTCACGATCCGGGACAGAGTATGGCTACACCTTC. The full variable domain, in which reference TRBV5-6 and TRBJ1-2 provide the parts outside the CDR3, is DAGVTQSPTHLIKTRGQQVTLRCSPKSGHDTVSWYQQALGQGPQFIFQYYEEEERQRGNFPDRFSGHQFPNYSSELNVNALLLGDSALYLCASSSRSGTEYGYTFGSGTRLTVV.

This clone has only a few counts. J is TRBJ2-7 and V is TRBV5-1, with TRBD2 matching over 14 bases. V dropped 3 bases and J dropped 7; count of bases not matched to a gene: 15. CDR1 and CDR2 from the germline V gene are SGHRS and YFSETQ. This CDR3 contains 18 residues. CDR3 region: CASSSSGTSGSWAGEQYF. The CDR3 nucleotides read TGCGCCAGCAGCTCATCCGGGACTAGCGGGAGTTGGGCGGGGGAGCAGTACTTC.

The chain uses TRBV6-6 and TRBJ1-6; D gene unclear. Germline values: CDR1 MNHNY, CDR2 SVGAGI (reference sequence). This CDR3 comprises 12 residues. Between the trimmed V and J ends, which lost 0 bases and 7 bases, there was a span of 1 base. This CDR3 is CASSYSNSPLHF. CDR3 sequence (DNA): TGTGCCAGCAGTTACTCGAATTCACCCCTCCACTTT.

The rearrangement links TRBV20-1 to TRBJ2-7; TRBD2 aligns across 7 bases. V lost 7 bases, J lost 5 bases, and 5 bases stayed unmatched. CDR3 length: 11 amino acids. Germline loops: CDR1 DFQATT, CDR2 SNEGSKA (reference sequence). CDR3 residues: CSGRGVHEQYF. The DNA for the CDR3 is TGCAGTGGTCGGGGGGTTCACGAGCAGTACTTC.

The V and J genes are TRBV10-3 and TRBJ1-2; 8 bases fit TRBD1. CDR1 and CDR2 from the germline V gene are ENHRY and SYGVKD. V was pared by 6 bases and J by 1 base, with 10 bases of the junction left unmatched. The CDR3 is 16 residues long. The CDR3 sequence is CAIRPGQELINYGYTF. The CDR3 nucleotides read TGTGCCATCAGACCGGGACAGGAGCTGATTAACTATGGCTACACCTTC.

This chain joins TRBV11-3 and TRBJ2-2; a possible D gene is TRBD2 (6 bases). CDR3 length: 15 residues. Trimming left V 3 bases short and J 5 bases short, with 13 bases between. Per the germline V gene, CDR1 is SGHNT and CDR2 is YENEEA. The CDR3 sequence: CASSFRGRGTGELFF. The DNA of the CDR3 is TGTGCCAGCAGCTTTCGGGGGAGAGGAACCGGGGAGCTGTTTTTT.

This clone showed up just once. This chain links TRBV6-1 with TRBJ1-5, with 9 bases aligning to TRBD1. CDR3 length equals 14 residues. Germline V gene lookup returns CDR1 MNHNS and CDR2 SASEGT. V lost 5 bases and J lost 7; bases outside the gene matches: 6. CDR3 loop: CASSPTGGRQPQHF. The CDR3 coding sequence is TGTGCCAGCAGTCCCACAGGGGGCCGGCAGCCCCAGCATTTT.

About this clone itself: Germline and junction disagree at one end, which may indicate a read error. This chain connects TRBV15 to TRBJ2-4, with a tentative D call TRBD2 (5 bases). CDR3 length: 14 amino acids. The germline V gene has CDR1 LNHNV and CDR2 YYDKDF (reference sequence). CDR3 residues: CVTSGVGGKNIQYF. In DNA, the CDR3 is TGTGTCACCAGCGGAGTAGGAGGCAAAAACATTCAGTACTTC.

This clone was counted once. This sequence joins TRBV28 and TRBJ2-2; possibly TRBD2 for D (5 bases). V was cut by 7 bases and J by 3 bases, with 15 bases left in between. Germline CDR1 is MDHEN and CDR2 is SYDVKM. The CDR3 extends over 15 amino acids. The CDR3 reads CASTLGSRDTGELFF. CDR3 sequence (DNA): TGTGCCAGCACCCTGGGGAGTCGGGACACCGGGGAGCTGTTTTTT.

The chain is built from TRBV19 and TRBJ1-5; D is possibly TRBD1 (6 bases). There are 14 residues in the CDR3. V lost 5 bases, J lost 0 bases, and 8 bases lay in between. Germline V gene sequence: CDR1 LNHDA, CDR2 SQIVND (reference sequence). In nucleotides, the CDR3 is TGTGCCAGTAGTCAGGGGAATAGCAATCAGCCCCAGCATTTT. It codes for CASSQGNSNQPQHF.

This chain connects TRBV5-1 to TRBJ2-1, with a tentative D call TRBD1 (6 bases). The germline gives CDR1 SGHRS, CDR2 YFSETQ. Trimming cost V 0 bases and J 6 bases, with 13 bases left between them. CDR3 length equals 15 residues. CDR3 in DNA: TGCGCCAGCAGCTTGGATTCTACAGGGTCCAATGAGCAGTTCTTC. Translated, it gives CASSLDSTGSNEQFF.

The genes are TRBV4-2 and TRBJ2-5; 9 nucleotides line up with TRBD1. V shed 4 bases and J 4 bases; nucleotides not matched to a gene: 4. The germline V gene encodes CDR1 LGHNA and CDR2 YNFKEQ. This CDR3 is built from 14 residues. CDR3 sequence (DNA): TGTGCCAGCAGCCCTATGACAGGGGGAGAGACCCAGTACTTC. It encodes CASSPMTGGETQYF.

V usage is TRBV11-3 and J usage is TRBJ2-1, with 7 bases identical to TRBD2. From germline, CDR1 is SGHNT and CDR2 YENEEA. CDR3 length: 15 amino acids. Germline trimming cut 4 bases from V and 5 bases from J; bases unmatched to any gene: 8. The CDR3 DNA sequence: TGTGCCAGCAGCTCCTGGGGGGGACCCCACAATGAGCAGTTCTTC. Translation: CASSSWGGPHNEQFF.

The chain employs TRBV2 and TRBJ2-1; D may match TRBD1 or TRBD2 (6 bases each). Trimming cost V 8 bases and J 4 bases, with 15 bases left between them. Germline assignment: CDR1 SNHLY and CDR2 FYNNEI. This CDR3 has 14 residues. The CDR3: CASLKGEAYNEQFF. CDR3 DNA sequence: TGTGCCAGCCTGAAGGGGGAGGCTTACAATGAGCAGTTCTTC.

The rearrangement links TRBV10-2 to TRBJ2-5, with 9 bases that match TRBD2. Germline V gene lookup returns CDR1 WSHSY and CDR2 SAAADI. There are 15 residues in the CDR3. The J segment lost 5 bases and the V segment lost 2 bases, leaving 6 bases of the junction unmatched. This CDR3 is CASSEPSLAGETQYF. In DNA form, the CDR3 reads TGCGCCAGCAGTGAGCCGTCTCTAGCGGGGGAGACCCAGTACTTC.

The J gene is TRBJ1-2, the V gene TRBV28; no reliable D call. The CDR3 is 13 residues long. V dropped 7 bases and J dropped 6 bases, with 15 bases sitting between them. Germline CDR1 MDHEN, CDR2 SYDVKM. CDR3 protein: CASTDEGENGYTF. CDR3 sequence (DNA): TGTGCCAGCACCGATGAGGGCGAAAATGGCTACACCTTC.

The CDR3 DNA reads as TGTGCCAGCAGTGAACTACAGGGGGCGACTGGCTACACCTTC. This sequence encodes CASSELQGATGYTF. The chain has TRBV6-1 and TRBJ1-2, with 9 bases that match TRBD1. The CDR3 extends over 14 amino acids. CDR1 and CDR2 (germline): MNHNS, SASEGT. The ends lost 2 bases at V and 7 bases at J; junction bases unmatched: 5.